This TCR beta chain was documented in a study of blood T cell repertoires in COVID-19. The V and J ends lost 6 bases and 5 bases, in that order; junction bases with no gene match: 2. The CDR3 is made up of 12 amino acids. Germline values: CDR1 MDHEN, CDR2 SYDVKM. Sequencing used immunoSEQ multiplex PCR; TCRdb keeps in-frame clones, though not all of them. Of around 160,000 clones in the sample, roughly 88% were seen once. Cohort allocation depended upon clinical history that participants reported. The chain recombines TRBV28 with TRBJ2-3, with 7 bases fitting TRBD1. The clonotype comes from a woman aged 25 to 39 with acute COVID-19. The specimen sequenced was PBMCs or T cells enriched from blood (not recorded which). The CDR3 is CASSDREDTQYF. CDR3 bases: TGTGCCAGCAGCGACAGGGAAGATACGCAGTATTTT.